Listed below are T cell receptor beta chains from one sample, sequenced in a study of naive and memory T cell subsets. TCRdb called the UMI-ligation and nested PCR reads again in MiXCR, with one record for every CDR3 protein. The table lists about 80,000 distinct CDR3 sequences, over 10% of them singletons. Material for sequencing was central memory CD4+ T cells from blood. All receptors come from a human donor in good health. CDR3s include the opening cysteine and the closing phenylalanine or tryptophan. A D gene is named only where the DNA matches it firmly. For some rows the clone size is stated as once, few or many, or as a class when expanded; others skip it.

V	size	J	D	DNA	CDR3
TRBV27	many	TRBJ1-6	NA	TGTGCCAGCAGAGTATGGGGCAGGGAGGCTTCACCCCTCCACTTT	CASRVWGREASPLHF
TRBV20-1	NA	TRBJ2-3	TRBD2	TGCAGTGCTAGGAATAGCGGGAGGGCCTTAACAGATACGCAGTATTTT	CSARNSGRALTDTQYF
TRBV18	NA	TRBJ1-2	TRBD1	TGTGCCAGCTCACTCGGACAGGGCTATGGCTACACCTTC	CASSLGQGYGYTF
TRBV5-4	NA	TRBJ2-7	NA	TGTGCCAGCAGCTTGGAGGGGGGGGCGCGCTACGAGCAGTACTTC	CASSLEGGARYEQYF
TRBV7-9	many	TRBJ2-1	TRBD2	TGTGCCAGCAGCATAGCACGGGGACTAGCGTCCTACAATGAGCAGTTCTTC	CASSIARGLASYNEQFF
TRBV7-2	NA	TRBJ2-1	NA	TGTGCCAGCAGGCTGGGGCGCGCTGCCTACAATGAGCAGTTCTTC	CASRLGRAAYNEQFF
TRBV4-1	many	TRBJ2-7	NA	TGCGCCAGCAGCCAAGACCGCGCCTACGAGCAGTACTTC	CASSQDRAYEQYF
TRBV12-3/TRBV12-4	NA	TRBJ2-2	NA	TGTGCCAGCAGTCTGGAGACGGGACATATACTGTTTTTT	CASSLETGHILFF
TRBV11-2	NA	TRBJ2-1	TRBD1	TGTGCCAGCAGCCCCCTGACAGGGCCTGAGCAGTTCTTC	CASSPLTGPEQFF
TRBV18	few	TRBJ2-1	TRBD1	TGTGCCAGCTCACGGGGACAGGGGGATGACAATGAGCAGTTCTTC	CASSRGQGDDNEQFF
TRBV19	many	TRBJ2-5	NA	TGTGCCAGTAGTTTTGGGTACCGAGAGACCCAGTACTTC	CASSFGYRETQYF
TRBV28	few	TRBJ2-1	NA	TGTGCCAGCAGTTATCATGAGCAGTTCTTC	CASSYHEQFF
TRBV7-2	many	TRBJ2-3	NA	TGTGCCAGCAGCTTAGGGGGACTGGCTAGCACAGATACGCAGTATTTT	CASSLGGLASTDTQYF
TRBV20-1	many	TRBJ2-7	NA	TGCAGTGCTAGAGTAGCGGAGATCTACGAGCAGTACTTC	CSARVAEIYEQYF
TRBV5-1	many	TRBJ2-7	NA	TGCGCCAGCAGCCCCAGGGGGGTGGACGAGCAGTACTTC	CASSPRGVDEQYF
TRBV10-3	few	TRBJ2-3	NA	TGTGCCATCAGGTCCACAGATACGCAGTATTTT	CAIRSTDTQYF
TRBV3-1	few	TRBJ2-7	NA	TGTGCCAGCACCTATACCATAAGCTCCTACGAGCAGTACTTC	CASTYTISSYEQYF
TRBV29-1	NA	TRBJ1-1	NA	TGCAGCCTAAGCAGGGATGGCAACACTGAAGCTTTCTTT	CSLSRDGNTEAFF
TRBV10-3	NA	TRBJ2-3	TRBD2	TGTGCCATCGCTTCGGGAGGCGGGGGAGGCACAGATACGCAGTATTTT	CAIASGGGGGTDTQYF
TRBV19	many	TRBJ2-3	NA	TGTGCCAGTAGTATAGCGGGAGTAATAGATACGCAGTATTTT	CASSIAGVIDTQYF
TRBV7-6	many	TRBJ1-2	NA	TGTGCCAGCAGCTTAGGGGAGCAGGGACGGTATGGCTACACCTTC	CASSLGEQGRYGYTF
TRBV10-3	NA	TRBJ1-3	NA	TGTGCCATCAGTGAGGGGACCGGCTTTGGAAACACCATATATTTT	CAISEGTGFGNTIYF
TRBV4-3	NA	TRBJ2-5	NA	TGCGCCAGCAGCCAAGAACTAGCAATCGGGACCCAGTACTTC	CASSQELAIGTQYF
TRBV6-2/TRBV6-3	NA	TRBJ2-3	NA	TGTGCCAGCAGCGGACAGTACACAGATACGCAGTATTTT	CASSGQYTDTQYF
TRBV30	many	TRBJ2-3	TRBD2	TGTGCCTGGAGTGTTAGCGGGAGGACAGATACGCAGTATTTT	CAWSVSGRTDTQYF
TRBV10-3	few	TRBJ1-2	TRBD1	TGTGCCATCAGTCCCGGGACAGGGGAAGGCTACACCTTC	CAISPGTGEGYTF
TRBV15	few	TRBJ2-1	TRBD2	TGTGCCACCGGAGAGGGGACTAGCGCCAATGAGCAGTTCTTC	CATGEGTSANEQFF
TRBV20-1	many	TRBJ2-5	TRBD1	TGCAGTGCTGACAGGGGGCGCGGAGAGACCCAGTACTTC	CSADRGRGETQYF
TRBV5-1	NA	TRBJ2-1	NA	TGCGCCAGCAGCTTGAGCGGATACAATGAGCAGTTCTTC	CASSLSGYNEQFF
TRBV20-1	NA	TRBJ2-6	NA	TGCAGTGCTAGACTCTCTGGGGCCAACGTCCTGACTTTC	CSARLSGANVLTF
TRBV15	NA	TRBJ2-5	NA	TGTGCCACCAGCAGAGAGGGGGGTAAGACCCAGTACTTC	CATSREGGKTQYF
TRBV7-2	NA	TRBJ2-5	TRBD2	TGTGCCAGCAGCCAGGGGACTAGCGGGGTCTTTACGGAGACCCAGTACTTC	CASSQGTSGVFTETQYF
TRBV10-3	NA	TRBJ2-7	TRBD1	TGTGCCAGCGGGACAGGGAAGGAGCAGTACTTC	CASGTGKEQYF
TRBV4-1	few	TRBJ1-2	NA	TGCGCCAGCAGCCAAGACCGATATGGCTACACCTTC	CASSQDRYGYTF
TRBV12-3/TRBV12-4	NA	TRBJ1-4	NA	TGTGCCAGCAGTTTTGGGGGAGGCCCTGCAACTAATGAAAAACTGTTTTTT	CASSFGGGPATNEKLFF
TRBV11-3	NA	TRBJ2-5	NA	TGTGCCAGCAGCCCCTCGTACCAAGAGACCCAGTACTTC	CASSPSYQETQYF
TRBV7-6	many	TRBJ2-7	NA	TGTGCCAGCAGCACCACGGGACACCCAGAGAAGCAGTACTTC	CASSTTGHPEKQYF
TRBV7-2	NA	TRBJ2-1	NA	TGTGCCAGCAGCTTGTACGAGGATAGTGAGCAGTTCTTC	CASSLYEDSEQFF
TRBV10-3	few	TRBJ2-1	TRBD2	TGTGCCATCTCGACTAGCGGGAGAGGTGAGCAGTTCTTC	CAISTSGRGEQFF
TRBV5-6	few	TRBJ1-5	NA	TGTGCCAGCAGCTTGAACGACCAGCCCCAGCATTTT	CASSLNDQPQHF
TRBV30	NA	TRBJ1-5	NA	TGTGCCTGGGGCCCACTATTTAGCAATCAGCCCCAGCATTTT	CAWGPLFSNQPQHF
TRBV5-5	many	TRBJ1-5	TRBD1	TGTGCCAGCAGCCCAGACAGGGTCTATCAGCCCCAGCATTTT	CASSPDRVYQPQHF
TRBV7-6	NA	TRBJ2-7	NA	TGTGCCAGCAGCTCGTGGGGGTCTACCGAGCAGTACTTC	CASSSWGSTEQYF
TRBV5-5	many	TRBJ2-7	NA	TGTGCCAGCAGGTCCGGGGTAGAGCAGTACTTC	CASRSGVEQYF
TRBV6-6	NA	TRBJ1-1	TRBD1	TGTGCCAGCAGTAGACCGGGACAGGGTCGAAACACTGAAGCTTTCTTT	CASSRPGQGRNTEAFF
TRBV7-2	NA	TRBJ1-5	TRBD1	TGTGCCAGCAGCCCCGGGACAGGAGGCCAGCCCCAGCATTTT	CASSPGTGGQPQHF
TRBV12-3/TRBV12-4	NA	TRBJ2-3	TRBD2	TGTGCCAGCAACCCATCCGGGGGGACAGATACGCAGTATTTT	CASNPSGGTDTQYF
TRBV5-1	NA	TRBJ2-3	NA	TGCGCCAGCAGCCCCCGGGATTACGACACAGATACGCAGTATTTT	CASSPRDYDTDTQYF
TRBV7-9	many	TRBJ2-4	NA	TGTGCCAGCAGCCAGTCCGACCTAGCCAAAAACATTCAGTACTTC	CASSQSDLAKNIQYF
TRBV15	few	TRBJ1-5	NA	TGTGCCACCAGCAGGGCGAATGGTCAGCCCCAGCATTTT	CATSRANGQPQHF